These 16 T cell receptor beta chains originate from one sample sequenced in a study of T cell responses to AZD1222 COVID-19 vaccine. The protocol was immunoSEQ multiplex PCR, while the TCRdb copy is restricted to in-frame clones and leaves out a portion. This table holds around 72,000 clones, more than 75% found once. Sequencing used peripheral blood, obtained on day 0 of AZD1222 vaccination. The receptors were gathered from an adult in good health.

The chain employs TRBV4-1 and TRBJ1-2; the D gene is possibly TRBD1 (6 bases). Germline-derived CDR1 and CDR2 are MGHRA and YSYEKL. Trimming removed 1 base at V and 1 base at J, with 13 bases between. This CDR3 region has 16 residues. CDR3 bases: TGCGCCAGCAGCCAAGTCGGACAGTTTCTTAACTATGGCTACACCTTC. Translating gives CASSQVGQFLNYGYTF.

The V and J genes are TRBV9 and TRBJ1-4, with 9 bases that match TRBD1. The CDR3 contains 18 residues. From germline, CDR1 is SGDLS and CDR2 YYNGEE. After removal of 0 bases from V and 7 bases from J, the junction contained 13 bases not matched to a gene. The CDR3 is CASSVAPHGTGSGEKLFF. Written as DNA, the CDR3 is TGTGCCAGCAGCGTAGCTCCTCACGGGACAGGGAGCGGTGAAAAACTGTTTTTT.

The gene calls are TRBV7-9 and TRBJ2-2; D not certain. Germline CDR1 and CDR2: SEHNR and FQNEAQ (reference sequence). The CDR3 spans 18 residues. V was pared by 2 bases and J by 6 bases, with 22 bases between. Here the CDR3 DNA reads TGTGCCAGCAGCTTATCCGGGTCCGTGACAAGTCCGGCCGGGGAGCTGTTTTTT. This gives the protein CASSLSGSVTSPAGELFF.

The chain employs TRBV4-3 and TRBJ2-1; TRBD1 matches 9 bases. The germline V gene has CDR1 LGHNA and CDR2 YSLEER. Trimming removed 4 bases from V and 2 bases from J; junction bases left unmatched: 6. CDR3 length equals 16 residues. The CDR3 region has the DNA TGCGCCAGCAGCCCTGCCGGGACAGGGACCTACAATGAGCAGTTCTTC. Residues: CASSPAGTGTYNEQFF.

The CDR3 DNA reads as TGTGCCAGCAATTCCCGGGGGGGCAGCTTGAACACTGAAGCTTTCTTT. This gives the protein CASNSRGGSLNTEAFF. The V and J genes are TRBV7-2 and TRBJ1-1; a possible D gene is TRBD1 (6 bases). Germline values: CDR1 SGHTA, CDR2 FQGNSA. This CDR3 is 16 amino acids long. Trimming took off 7 bases at V and 0 bases at J, with 18 bases between the two ends.

The chain employs TRBV10-3 and TRBJ1-1; D gene ambiguous. V was shortened by 0 bases and J by 1 base, with 9 bases between the two germline ends. The V gene's germline CDR1 is ENHRY and CDR2 SYGVKD. There are 15 residues in the CDR3. In DNA, the CDR3 is TGTGCCATCAGTGAGTCGGGCAGAACGAACACTGAAGCTTTCTTT. It yields the protein CAISESGRTNTEAFF.

V gene TRBV7-2 combines with J gene TRBJ2-3; D gene ambiguous. This CDR3 spans 10 amino acids. V was pared by 1 base and J by 8 bases, with 1 base between. The germline V gene encodes CDR1 SGHTA and CDR2 FQGNSA. The CDR3 DNA reads TGTGCCAGCAGCTTAGGTACGCAGTATTTT. Protein product: CASSLGTQYF.

The chain has TRBV10-3 and TRBJ2-5; D may match TRBD1 or TRBD2 (5 bases each). The germline CDR1 and CDR2 sequences are ENHRY and SYGVKD. V lost 5 bases and J lost 3, with 13 bases in between. This CDR3 is 14 amino acids long. CDR3 sequence: CAISLGDGKETQYF. The CDR3 region has the DNA TGTGCCATCAGTCTAGGGGACGGGAAAGAGACCCAGTACTTC.

This clone was observed a few times. The rearrangement links TRBV6-6 to TRBJ1-3; no clear D gene. This CDR3 has 16 residues. Trimming shortened V by 0 bases and J by 0 bases, and 9 bases separated the two germline ends. Germline V gene sequence: CDR1 MNHNY, CDR2 SVGAGI (reference sequence). The CDR3 DNA is TGTGCCAGCAGTTACTCCTATGCAGGCTCTGGAAACACCATATATTTT. Its protein is CASSYSYAGSGNTIYF.

CDR3 amino acids: CASSLRRDLTGELFF. The CDR3, as DNA: TGTGCCAGCAGCCTCCGCAGGGACCTCACCGGGGAGCTGTTTTTT. The chain is built from TRBV7-8 and TRBJ2-2; D possibly uses TRBD1 or TRBD2 (5 bases each). V was shortened by 5 bases and J by 4 bases, with 14 bases between the two germline ends. This CDR3 region has 15 residues. Germline-derived CDR1 and CDR2 are SGHVS and FQNEAQ.

This rearrangement joins TRBV4-2 to TRBJ2-1; 12 bases are a match to TRBD1. The CDR3 totals 17 residues. With V trimmed by 2 bases and J by 6 bases, 8 bases remained unmatched. Germline V lookup: CDR1 LGHNA, CDR2 YNFKEQ. Here the CDR3 DNA reads TGTGCCAGCAGCCAACTGACCCGGGACAGGGGGCTCAATGAGCAGTTCTTC. This encodes CASSQLTRDRGLNEQFF.

This sequence joins TRBV11-2 and TRBJ2-1; D gene unclear. CDR1 SGHAT and CDR2 FQNNGV come from the germline V gene. The length of the CDR3 is 15 residues. V gave up 5 bases and J gave up 0 bases, with 11 bases separating them. CDR3 amino acids: CASSASLSSYNEQFF. The CDR3 DNA follows: TGTGCCAGCAGCGCCTCCTTGAGCTCCTACAATGAGCAGTTCTTC. The complete variable domain, with remaining parts taken from reference TRBV11-2 and TRBJ2-1, reads EAGVAQSPRYKIIEKRQSVAFWCNPISGHATLYWYQQILGQGPKLLIQFQNNGVVDDSQLPKDRFSAERLKGVDSTLKIQPAKLEDSAVYLCASSASLSSYNEQFFGPGTRLTVL.

The genes are TRBV12-2 and TRBJ1-5; TRBD1, as called in the table, went unchecked against the DNA. TRBV12-2 is described as a pseudogene. This CDR3 has 16 amino acids. In DNA form, the CDR3 reads TGTGCAAGTCGCTGCTGGGACAGGGGTAGCAATCAGCCCCAGCATTTT. Amino acids: CASRCWDRGSNQPQHF.

This clone occurred a few times. The chain links TRBV6-1 to TRBJ2-7; 9 bases match TRBD1. From germline, CDR1 is MNHNS and CDR2 SASEGT. After removal of 2 bases from V and 3 bases from J, the junction contained 14 bases not matched to a gene. CDR3 length: 18 amino acids. Here the CDR3 DNA reads TGTGCCAGCAGTGAATATAGGGGGAGGGGACAGGGATACTACGAGCAGTACTTC. Its protein product is CASSEYRGRGQGYYEQYF.

This clone was detected only a few times. This rearrangement joins TRBV4-3 to TRBJ2-3; weak D call: TRBD2 (5 bases). V lost 0 bases to trimming and J lost 0 bases, with 7 bases between them. This CDR3 comprises 15 residues. Germline V gene lookup returns CDR1 LGHNA and CDR2 YSLEER. The CDR3 region has the DNA TGCGCCAGCAGCCAAGAACGGGATAGCACAGATACGCAGTATTTT. Translated: CASSQERDSTDTQYF.

The CDR3 DNA follows: TGCGCCAGCAGCCAAGTTATAACGGGGGGGCCAACCGATACGCAGTATTTT. It yields the protein CASSQVITGGPTDTQYF. The chain has TRBV4-1 and TRBJ2-3; 8 bases align to TRBD2. Germline values: CDR1 MGHRA, CDR2 YSYEKL. The CDR3 contains 17 residues. With 1 base clipped from V and 6 bases from J, the junction kept 12 bases outside the gene matches.